The clone carrying this TCR beta chain was recorded many times. Its antigen is not known. This specimen comes from a study of CD8+CD57+ T cells in acquired aplastic anemia. Study-wide context: Sorted CD4+ and CD8+ cells gave an average of around 3 ug of DNA. The average read count for CD4+ cells in healthy donors was about 9.9 million. Overall study findings and caveats: It was found that some 30 CD8+ CDR3 sequences were shared between patients and controls.

Profiles of TCR beta VDJ and CDR3 were generated from a genomic DNA template. TCRdb re-analysed the reads in MiXCR, keeping a single row per CDR3 protein. The sample holds approximately 160,000 distinct CDR3 sequences; roughly 47% are singletons and the top ten take approximately 1%. Trimming cost V 4 bases and J 6 bases, with 12 bases left between them. The CDR3 loop spans 13 amino acids. Germline loops: CDR1 SEHNR, CDR2 FQNEAQ (reference sequence). V usage is TRBV7-9 and J usage is TRBJ1-2; D is unresolved. The TCR sequence derives from a human donor in good health. Sequencing was carried out using sorted CD4+, CD8+, or CD8+CD57+ T cells (not recorded which) from PBMCs. Here the CDR3 reads CASSSTIGHGYTF. In nucleotides, the CDR3 is TGTGCCAGCAGCTCCACCATTGGACATGGCTACACCTTC.